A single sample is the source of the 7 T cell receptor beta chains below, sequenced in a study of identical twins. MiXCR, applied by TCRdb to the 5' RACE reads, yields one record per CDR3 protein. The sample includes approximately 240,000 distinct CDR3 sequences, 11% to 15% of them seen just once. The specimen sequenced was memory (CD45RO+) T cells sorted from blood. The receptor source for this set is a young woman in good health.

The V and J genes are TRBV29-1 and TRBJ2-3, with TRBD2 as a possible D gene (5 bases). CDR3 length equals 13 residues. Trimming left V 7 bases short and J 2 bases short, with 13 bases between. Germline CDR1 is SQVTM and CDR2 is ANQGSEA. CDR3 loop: CSALVQDTDTQYF. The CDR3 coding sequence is TGCAGCGCACTAGTCCAAGACACAGATACGCAGTATTTT.

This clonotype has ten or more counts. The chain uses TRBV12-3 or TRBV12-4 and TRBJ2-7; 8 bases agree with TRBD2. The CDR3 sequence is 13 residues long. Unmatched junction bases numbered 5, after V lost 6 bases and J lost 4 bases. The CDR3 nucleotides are TGTGCCAGCAGCTGGACTAGCCGGTACGAGCAGTACTTC. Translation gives CASSWTSRYEQYF.

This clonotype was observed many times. The CDR3 nucleotides are TGTGCCATTGCCGGGAGCACAGATACGCAGTATTTT. Its translation is CAIAGSTDTQYF. The chain joins TRBV6-6 to TRBJ2-3; no clear D. V was pared by 10 bases and J by 0 bases, with 8 bases between. CDR3 size: 12 residues. CDR1 MNHNY and CDR2 SVGAGI come from the germline V gene (reference sequence).

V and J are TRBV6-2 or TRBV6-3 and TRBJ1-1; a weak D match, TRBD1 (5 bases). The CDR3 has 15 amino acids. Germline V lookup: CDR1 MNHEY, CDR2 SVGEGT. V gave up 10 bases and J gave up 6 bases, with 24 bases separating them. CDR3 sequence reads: CATLNRFGGSPEAFF. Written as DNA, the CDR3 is TGTGCCACGCTGAATCGTTTTGGGGGTAGCCCTGAAGCTTTCTTT.

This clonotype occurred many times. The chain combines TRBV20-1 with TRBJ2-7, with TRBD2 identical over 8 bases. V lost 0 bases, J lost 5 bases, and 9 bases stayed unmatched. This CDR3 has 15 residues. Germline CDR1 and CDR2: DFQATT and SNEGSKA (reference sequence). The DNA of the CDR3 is TGCAGTGCTAGAGATCATGAGCGGGAGTTGAACGAGCAGTACTTC. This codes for CSARDHERELNEQYF.

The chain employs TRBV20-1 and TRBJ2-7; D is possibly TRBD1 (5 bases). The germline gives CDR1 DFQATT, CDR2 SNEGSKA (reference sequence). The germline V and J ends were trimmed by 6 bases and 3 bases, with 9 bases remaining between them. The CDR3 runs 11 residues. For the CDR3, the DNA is TGCAGTGCGGGTAGGGGCTACGAGCAGTACTTC. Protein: CSAGRGYEQYF.

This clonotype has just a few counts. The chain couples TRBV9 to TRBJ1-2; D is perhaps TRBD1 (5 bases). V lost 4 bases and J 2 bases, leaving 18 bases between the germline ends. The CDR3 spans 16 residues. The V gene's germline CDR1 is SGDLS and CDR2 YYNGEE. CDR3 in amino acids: CASSPRRGDLNYGYTF. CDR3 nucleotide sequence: TGTGCCAGCAGCCCAAGGCGGGGCGATCTCAACTATGGCTACACCTTC.